A selection of T cell receptor beta chains follows, all from one sample in a study of blood T cells in healthy people across ages. Each CDR3 protein gets one entry after TCRdb re-called the 5' RACE reads with MiXCR. The profile shows 1.5 million to 2 million distinct CDR3 sequences, roughly 52% of them singletons. Sequences were obtained from blood. Source of these receptors: a woman aged 40-49 years in good health. The CDR3 runs from the conserved cysteine through the conserved F or W. Each record gives: J gene, D gene, V gene, clone size, CDR3 DNA, CDR3 protein. A D gene is named only where the DNA matches it firmly. Clone sizes are given selectively: once, few, many, or a class where the clone is expanded.

>TRBJ1-2|-|TRBV4-3|-
TGCGCCAGCAGCCACCGAAGAACGGACTATGGCTACACCTTC
CASSHRRTDYGYTF
>TRBJ2-5|-|TRBV6-5|-
TGTGCCAGCAGTTATTCGGGCAAAGAGACCCAGTACTTC
CASSYSGKETQYF
>TRBJ2-3|-|TRBV20-1|-
TGCAGTGAAAAGGGGACGAGCACAGATACGCAGTATTTT
CSEKGTSTDTQYF
>TRBJ1-6|-|TRBV10-2|-
TGCGCCAGCAGTGAACGGGGGCAGGATTCACCCCTCCACTTT
CASSERGQDSPLHF
>TRBJ1-4|TRBD1|TRBV5-5|few
TGTGCCAGCAGGTTAGGACAGGTAGTCCGTGAAAAACTGTTTTTT
CASRLGQVVREKLFF
>TRBJ2-5|-|TRBV7-6|-
TGTGCCAGCAGCTTAGTCAGTAGCCACCAAGAGACCCAGTACTTC
CASSLVSSHQETQYF
>TRBJ2-5|-|TRBV3-1|-
TGTGCCAGCAGCCAATCGTCGCTTCAAGAGACCCAGTACTTC
CASSQSSLQETQYF
>TRBJ1-4|-|TRBV20-1|-
TGCAGTGCTAGTCCCCTGAGTAACCCAACTAATGAAAAACTGTTTTTT
CSASPLSNPTNEKLFF
>TRBJ2-7|TRBD2|TRBV4-2|-
TGTGCCAGCAGCCAAGAGTTGGGGACTAGGGACGAGCAGTACTTC
CASSQELGTRDEQYF
>TRBJ1-2|-|TRBV29-1|-
TGCAGCGTTTCGCGGGGCTACACCTTC
CSVSRGYTF
>TRBJ2-1|TRBD1|TRBV7-9|-
TGTGCCAGCAGCCCTAAGGTCCGGGACAGCTGGGGCAATGAGCAGTTCTTC
CASSPKVRDSWGNEQFF
>TRBJ2-7|-|TRBV6-2/TRBV6-3|-
TGTGCCAGCAGTGACGAATTTTCCTACGAGCAGTACTTC
CASSDEFSYEQYF
>TRBJ1-4|-|TRBV6-1|-
TGTGCCAGCAGCGCGGGACATATTAATGAAAAACTGTTTTTT
CASSAGHINEKLFF
>TRBJ2-3|TRBD2|TRBV15|once
TGTGCCACCAGCGCCGGGACTAGCGGGGGGGTTGGGTTCGATACGCAGTATTTT
CATSAGTSGGVGFDTQYF
>TRBJ1-6|TRBD1|TRBV5-6|few
TGTGCCAGCAGCTTCGAGGGGGCGTCCTATAATTCACCCCTCCACTTT
CASSFEGASYNSPLHF
>TRBJ2-5|TRBD2|TRBV20-1|-
TGCAGTGCTGACCGACTAGCGGGGGGGCTCCAAGAGACCCAGTACTTC
CSADRLAGGLQETQYF
>TRBJ2-7|-|TRBV20-1|-
TGCAGTGCTAGAGATCGCATCATTACCTACGAGCAGTACTTC
CSARDRIITYEQYF
>TRBJ1-5|-|TRBV2|-
TGTGCCAGCAGGAAACAGGGACCGAGCAATCAACCCCAGCATTTT
CASRKQGPSNQPQHF
>TRBJ2-7|-|TRBV20-1|few
TGCAGCACGGACTCAGGAGTAGATTCCTACGAGCAGTACTTC
CSTDSGVDSYEQYF
>TRBJ1-4|TRBD1|TRBV20-1|once
TGCAGTGCTCTGCCGGGACAGGGTTATGAAAAACTGTTTTTT
CSALPGQGYEKLFF
>TRBJ2-4|-|TRBV4-2|-
TGTGCCAGCAGCCAAGCCTCAGGGGTGGCCAAAAACATTCAGTACTTC
CASSQASGVAKNIQYF
>TRBJ2-7|-|TRBV5-4|-
TGTGCCAGCAGCTTGTGGCAGGGGGGCCACGAGCAGTACTTC
CASSLWQGGHEQYF
>TRBJ1-5|-|TRBV28|few
TGTGCCAGCAGTTTAGAGGGGATACCCGATCAGCCCCAGCATTTT
CASSLEGIPDQPQHF
>TRBJ2-5|-|TRBV9|few
TGTGCCAGCAGCGTAGAGAGACAATTGGAGACCCAGTACTTC
CASSVERQLETQYF
>TRBJ2-3|-|TRBV4-2|-
TGTGCCAGCAGCCAAGATGGGAGAGCTTGGGATACGCAGTATTTT
CASSQDGRAWDTQYF
>TRBJ1-4|-|TRBV7-8|-
TGTGCCAGCAGCTTAGAGGCTTGGGGTGAAAAACTGTTTTTT
CASSLEAWGEKLFF
>TRBJ2-2|TRBD1|TRBV20-1|-
TGCAGTGCTACAACCGACAGGGGAATCACCGGGGAGCTGTTTTTT
CSATTDRGITGELFF
>TRBJ1-2|-|TRBV28|-
TGTGCCAGCAGCACCTCGGACAGCCGGTACACCTTC
CASSTSDSRYTF
>TRBJ1-2|-|TRBV28|-
TGTGCCAGCCGGGAGCGCGACAACTATGGCTACACCTTC
CASRERDNYGYTF